Listed here are 20 T cell receptor beta chains from one sample, sequenced in a study of human T cells and chemical hapten exposure. Total RNA came from unfractionated whole blood. The study used a library that attached unique molecular identifiers to individual cDNA molecules. MiXCR was run by TCRdb on the reads, yielding one entry per CDR3 protein. The repertoire has around 120,000 distinct CDR3 sequences, 8% to 9.5% of them found once; the top ten carry roughly 1.3%. The sequencing input was whole blood. All receptors derive from a human donor in good health. Some clones in this sample may be carry-over from other donors' samples.

This clonotype was observed a handful of times. V and J are TRBV6-1 and TRBJ2-2, with TRBD2 as a possible D gene (6 bases). There are 12 residues in the CDR3. Trimming stripped 7 bases from V and 7 bases from J, with 10 bases between. Germline CDR1 and CDR2: MNHNS and SASEGT. The CDR3 sequence is CASKDGGGELFF. CDR3 DNA sequence: TGTGCCAGCAAGGACGGGGGCGGGGAGCTGTTTTTT.

This chain joins TRBV2 and TRBJ1-5; possibly TRBD1 for D (5 bases). CDR1 is SNHLY and CDR2 is FYNNEI in the germline V gene. The CDR3 totals 15 residues. Trimming stripped 5 bases from V and 4 bases from J, with 15 bases between. CDR3 coding DNA: TGTGCCAGCAGTTCGACAGTATTAGGTAATCAGCCCCAGCATTTT. Its translation is CASSSTVLGNQPQHF.

This chain connects TRBV6-5 to TRBJ2-3; 11 bases fit TRBD1. The CDR3 is 14 residues long. Losses at the gene ends were 8 bases for V and 6 bases for J; bases not matched to a gene: 7. In germline, CDR1 is MNHEY, CDR2 SVGAGI. The CDR3 nucleotides read TGTGCCAGCGGTGGACAGGGGGCGGCGGATACGCAGTATTTT. It yields the protein CASGGQGAADTQYF.

This clonotype was seen a handful of times. The gene calls are TRBV7-2 and TRBJ2-3, with 8 bases lining up with TRBD2. J was trimmed by 1 base and V by 1 base; bases with no gene match: 7. The germline gives CDR1 SGHTA, CDR2 FQGNSA. The CDR3 runs 17 residues. DNA of the CDR3: TGTGCCAGCAGCTTAGTCCCGTCCGGGAGGGGCACAGATACGCAGTATTTT. This sequence encodes CASSLVPSGRGTDTQYF.

This clonotype has at least ten counts. The chain couples TRBV20-1 to TRBJ2-5, with D possibly being TRBD1 (5 bases). The V and J ends lost 2 bases and 4 bases respectively, with 11 bases between them. This CDR3 has 13 residues. CDR1 is DFQATT and CDR2 is SNEGSKA in the germline V gene (reference sequence). Here the CDR3 reads CSARSTVIETQYF. DNA of the CDR3: TGCAGTGCTAGATCGACAGTCATAGAGACCCAGTACTTC.

The chain combines TRBV3-1 with TRBJ2-5; D is perhaps TRBD1 or TRBD2 (5 bases each). The germline V gene has CDR1 LGHDT and CDR2 YNNKEL (reference sequence). Trimming took off 8 bases at V and 6 bases at J, with 16 bases between the two ends. The CDR3 contains 13 residues. The CDR3 reads CASLPRGTKTQYF. The CDR3 bases are TGTGCCAGCCTCCCGAGAGGGACCAAGACCCAGTACTTC.

This clonotype was seen at least ten times. The chain has TRBV29-1 and TRBJ1-1; D is unclear. Germline values: CDR1 SQVTM, CDR2 ANQGSEA. Trimming removed 1 base from V and 0 bases from J, with 6 bases in between. The CDR3 is 13 residues long. The CDR3 DNA is TGCAGCGTTGAAGGGGTCCTGAACACTGAAGCTTTCTTT. Its translation: CSVEGVLNTEAFF.

There are many counts of this clonotype. The chain carries TRBV19 and TRBJ1-4; D remains ambiguous. The germline CDR1 and CDR2 sequences are LNHDA and SQIVND (reference sequence). The CDR3 loop spans 14 amino acids. V lost 7 bases and J lost 0, with 9 bases in between. The CDR3 loop is CASTTSATNEKLFF. DNA for the CDR3: TGTGCCAGTACCACTTCTGCAACTAATGAAAAACTGTTTTTT.

This clonotype was seen repeatedly, ten times or more. This sequence joins TRBV11-2 and TRBJ2-1; no definite D call. CDR3 length: 12 amino acids. Germline lookup yields CDR1 SGHAT and CDR2 FQNNGV. Trimming shortened V by 2 bases and J by 4 bases, and 3 bases separated the two germline ends. The CDR3 nucleotides read TGTGCCAGCAGCTTACCGTACAATGAGCAGTTCTTC. It specifies CASSLPYNEQFF.

This clonotype occurred many times. This rearrangement joins TRBV7-6 to TRBJ2-1; 11 positions match TRBD2. The germline gives CDR1 SGHVS, CDR2 FNYEAQ. The CDR3 consists of 14 residues. J was trimmed by 9 bases and V by 1 base; bases with no gene match: 2. The DNA for the CDR3 is TGTGCCAGCAGCTTAGGTAGCGGGAGGGGTGAGCAGTTCTTC. It translates to CASSLGSGRGEQFF.

This clonotype was seen more than once but under ten times. The CDR3 region has the DNA TGTGCCAGCAGCTTAGAAACCGGGACTAGCTACTCCAATGAGCAGTTCTTC. Residues: CASSLETGTSYSNEQFF. The chain is built from TRBV11-2 and TRBJ2-1; 9 bases align to TRBD2. Germline V gene lookup returns CDR1 SGHAT and CDR2 FQNNGV. The V gene end was trimmed by 0 bases and the J gene end by 6 bases; junction bases not matched to a gene: 9. This CDR3 has 17 residues. Full variable domain (rest looked up from reference TRBV11-2 and TRBJ2-1): EAGVAQSPRYKIIEKRQSVAFWCNPISGHATLYWYQQILGQGPKLLIQFQNNGVVDDSQLPKDRFSAERLKGVDSTLKIQPAKLEDSAVYLCASSLETGTSYSNEQFFGPGTRLTVL.

This clonotype has ten or more counts. The rearrangement links TRBV7-9 to TRBJ1-5; 9 positions agree with TRBD1. CDR1 and CDR2 from the germline V gene are SEHNR and FQNEAQ (reference sequence). The CDR3 totals 13 residues. Trimming cost V 5 bases and J 10 bases; bases outside gene matches: 6. The CDR3 sequence: CASSPDRGGPQHF. CDR3 coding DNA: TGTGCCAGCAGCCCGGACAGGGGAGGACCCCAGCATTTT.

The chain joins TRBV18 to TRBJ2-1, with D possibly being TRBD1 (5 bases). CDR1 and CDR2 (germline): KGHSH, LQKENI. V dropped 4 bases and J dropped 6 bases, with 10 bases sitting between them. The CDR3 has 13 amino acids. CDR3 in amino acids: CASSRGSLNEQFF. CDR3 nucleotide sequence: TGTGCCAGCTCACGGGGCAGCCTCAATGAGCAGTTCTTC.

The chain employs TRBV7-6 and TRBJ2-5; the match to TRBD2 covers 13 bases. The ends lost 5 bases at V and 5 bases at J; junction bases unmatched: 8. CDR3 size: 16 residues. The germline gives CDR1 SGHVS, CDR2 FNYEAQ. Here the CDR3 DNA reads TGTGCCAGCAGCCCGACGACTAGCGGGGGGTGGGAGACCCAGTACTTC. Its translation: CASSPTTSGGWETQYF.

This clonotype has a handful of counts. The chain carries TRBV29-1 and TRBJ1-1; no clear D. The V end lost 1 base, the J end lost 3 bases, and 12 bases lay between the germline ends. Germline V gives CDR1 SQVTM, CDR2 ANQGSEA. The CDR3 totals 14 residues. CDR3 sequence: CSVEVGSGYTEAFF. The CDR3, as DNA: TGCAGCGTTGAAGTGGGGAGTGGGTACACTGAAGCTTTCTTT. Full variable domain (missing parts from reference TRBV29-1 and TRBJ1-1): SAVISQKPSRDICQRGTSLTIQCQVDSQVTMMFWYRQQPGQSLTLIATANQGSEATYESGFVIDKFPISRPNLTFSTLTVSNMSPEDSSIYLCSVEVGSGYTEAFFGQGTRLTVV.

This clonotype was counted many times. This chain connects TRBV3-1 to TRBJ2-3; no firm D call. The germline V and J ends were trimmed by 0 bases and 1 base, with 14 bases remaining between them. The CDR3 extends over 17 amino acids. Per the germline V gene, CDR1 is LGHDT and CDR2 is YNNKEL (reference sequence). DNA for the CDR3: TGTGCCAGCAGCCAAGATCCCCCGGGTAGGGGCACAGATACGCAGTATTTT. Translation gives CASSQDPPGRGTDTQYF.

This clonotype was seen only a few times. V is TRBV28 and J is TRBJ2-5; 13 positions match TRBD2. The CDR3 runs 18 residues. Germline CDR1 MDHEN, CDR2 SYDVKM. V was pared by 5 bases and J by 2 bases, with 11 bases of the junction left unmatched. The CDR3 here is CASSLLGLAGLPQETQYF. CDR3 nucleotides: TGTGCCAGCAGTCTTCTGGGACTAGCGGGACTGCCTCAAGAGACCCAGTACTTC.

CDR3 bases: TGTGCCAGCAGCCAAGGCAGGCACCCTGAGCAGTACTTC. It is translated as CASSQGRHPEQYF. The chain uses TRBV3-1 and TRBJ2-7; D remains unclear. The CDR3 spans 13 residues. The V end lost 1 base, the J end lost 7 bases, and 11 bases lay between the germline ends. Germline V gene data show CDR1 as LGHDT and CDR2 as YNNKEL (reference sequence).

This clonotype has just a few counts. The rearrangement joins TRBV10-3 to TRBJ1-6; D is unclear. CDR1 is ENHRY, CDR2 SYGVKD, per germline. There are 12 residues in the CDR3. The germline V and J ends were trimmed by 4 bases and 9 bases, with 7 bases remaining between them. CDR3 amino acids: CAISGEGSPLHF. As DNA, the CDR3 is TGTGCCATCAGTGGTGAGGGTTCACCCCTCCACTTT.

This clonotype was recorded at least ten times. The chain uses TRBV6-5 and TRBJ1-2; tentative D call: TRBD1 (6 bases). V dropped 0 bases and J dropped 4 bases, with 9 bases sitting between them. This CDR3 is 14 amino acids long. CDR1 MNHEY and CDR2 SVGAGI come from the germline V gene. The CDR3 bases are TGTGCCAGCAGTTACTCAGGGGGAATCTATGGCTACACCTTC. Protein: CASSYSGGIYGYTF.